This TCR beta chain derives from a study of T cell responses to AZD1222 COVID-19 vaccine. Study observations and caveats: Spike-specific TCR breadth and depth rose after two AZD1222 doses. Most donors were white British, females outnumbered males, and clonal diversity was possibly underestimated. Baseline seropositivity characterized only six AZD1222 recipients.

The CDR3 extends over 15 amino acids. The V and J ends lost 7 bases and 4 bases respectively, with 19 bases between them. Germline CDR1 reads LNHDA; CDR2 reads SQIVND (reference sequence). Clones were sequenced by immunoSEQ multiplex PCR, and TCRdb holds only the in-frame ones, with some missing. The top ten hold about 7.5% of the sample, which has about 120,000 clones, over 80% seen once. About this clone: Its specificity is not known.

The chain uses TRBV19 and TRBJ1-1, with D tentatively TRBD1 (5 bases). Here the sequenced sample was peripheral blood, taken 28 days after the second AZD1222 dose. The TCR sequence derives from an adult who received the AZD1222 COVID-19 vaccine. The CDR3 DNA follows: TGTGCCAGTAAAAAAATCGGGACTATTGGCACTGAAGCTTTCTTT. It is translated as CASKKIGTIGTEAFF. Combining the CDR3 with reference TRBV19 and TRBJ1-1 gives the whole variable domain DGGITQSPKYLFRKEGQNVTLSCEQNLNHDAMYWYRQDPGQGLRLIYYSQIVNDFQKGDIAEGYSVSREKKESFPLTVTSAQKNPTAFYLCASKKIGTIGTEAFFGQGTRLTVV.